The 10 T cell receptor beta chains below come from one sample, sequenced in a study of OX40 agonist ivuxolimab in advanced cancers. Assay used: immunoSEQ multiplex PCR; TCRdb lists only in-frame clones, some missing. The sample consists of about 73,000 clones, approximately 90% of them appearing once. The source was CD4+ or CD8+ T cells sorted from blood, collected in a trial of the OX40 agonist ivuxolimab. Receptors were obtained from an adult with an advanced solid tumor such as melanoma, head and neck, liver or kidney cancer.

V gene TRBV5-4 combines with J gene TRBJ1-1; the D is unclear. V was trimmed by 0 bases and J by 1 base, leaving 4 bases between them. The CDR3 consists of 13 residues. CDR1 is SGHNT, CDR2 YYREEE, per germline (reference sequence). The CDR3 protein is CASSLEGNTEAFF. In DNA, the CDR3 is TGTGCCAGCAGCTTGGAGGGGAACACTGAAGCTTTCTTT.

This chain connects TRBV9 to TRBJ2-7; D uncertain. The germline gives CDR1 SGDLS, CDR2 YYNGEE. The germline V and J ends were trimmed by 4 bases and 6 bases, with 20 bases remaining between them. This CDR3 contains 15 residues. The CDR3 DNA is TGTGCCAGCAGCCCCGTAAGGGCACGCATGGGCGAGCAGTACTTC. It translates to CASSPVRARMGEQYF.

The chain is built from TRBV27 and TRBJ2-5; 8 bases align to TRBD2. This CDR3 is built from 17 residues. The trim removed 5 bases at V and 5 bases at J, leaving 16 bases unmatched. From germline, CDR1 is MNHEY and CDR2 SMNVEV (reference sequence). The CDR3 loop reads CASSHLLGSGILETQYF. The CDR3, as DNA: TGTGCCAGCAGTCACCTGCTGGGTAGCGGGATATTGGAGACCCAGTACTTC.

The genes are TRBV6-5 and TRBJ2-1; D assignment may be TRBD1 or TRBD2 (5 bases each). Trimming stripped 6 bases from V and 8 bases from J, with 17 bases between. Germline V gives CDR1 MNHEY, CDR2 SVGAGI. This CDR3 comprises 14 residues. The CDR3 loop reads CASSRGPEFDEQFF. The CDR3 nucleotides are TGTGCCAGCAGCCGGGGACCCGAGTTTGATGAGCAGTTCTTC.

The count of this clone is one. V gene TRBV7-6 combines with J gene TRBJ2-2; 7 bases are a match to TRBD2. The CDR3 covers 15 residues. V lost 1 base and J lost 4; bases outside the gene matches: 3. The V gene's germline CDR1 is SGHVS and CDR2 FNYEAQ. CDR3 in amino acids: CASSLVGGSTGELFF. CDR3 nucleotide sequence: TGTGCCAGCAGCTTAGTCGGGGGGAGCACCGGGGAGCTGTTTTTT.

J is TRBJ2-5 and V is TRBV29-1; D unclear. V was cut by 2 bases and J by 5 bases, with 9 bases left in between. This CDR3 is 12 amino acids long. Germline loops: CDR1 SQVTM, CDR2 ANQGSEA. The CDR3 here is CSVEMVSETQYF. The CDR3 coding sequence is TGCAGCGTTGAAATGGTATCGGAGACCCAGTACTTC.

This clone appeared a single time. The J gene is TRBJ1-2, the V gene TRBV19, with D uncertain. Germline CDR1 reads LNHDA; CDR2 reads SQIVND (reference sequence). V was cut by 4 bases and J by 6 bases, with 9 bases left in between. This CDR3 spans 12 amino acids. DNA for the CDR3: TGTGCCAGTAGTACTGCCTGGGATGGCTACACCTTC. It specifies CASSTAWDGYTF. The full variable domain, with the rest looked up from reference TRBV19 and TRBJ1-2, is DGGITQSPKYLFRKEGQNVTLSCEQNLNHDAMYWYRQDPGQGLRLIYYSQIVNDFQKGDIAEGYSVSREKKESFPLTVTSAQKNPTAFYLCASSTAWDGYTFGSGTRLTVV.

The CDR3, as DNA: TGTGCCAGCAGTTTCCTGCCCTGGGTAAATGAAAAACTGTTTTTT. Translating it yields CASSFLPWVNEKLFF. This chain links TRBV27 with TRBJ1-4; D not resolved. Looked up from germline, CDR1 is MNHEY and CDR2 is SMNVEV (reference sequence). The CDR3 consists of 15 residues. V was cut by 3 bases and J by 5 bases, with 13 bases left in between.

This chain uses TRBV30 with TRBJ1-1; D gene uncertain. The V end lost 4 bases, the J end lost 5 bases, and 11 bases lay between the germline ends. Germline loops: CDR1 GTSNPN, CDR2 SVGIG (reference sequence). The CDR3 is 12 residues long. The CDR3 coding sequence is TGTGCCTGGACGGCTGGGAGAACTGAAGCTTTCTTT. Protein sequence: CAWTAGRTEAFF.

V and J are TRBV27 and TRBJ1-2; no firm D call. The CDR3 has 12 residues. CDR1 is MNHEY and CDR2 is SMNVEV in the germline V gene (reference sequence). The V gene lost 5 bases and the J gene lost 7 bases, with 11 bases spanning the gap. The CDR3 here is CASSPGLGGYTF. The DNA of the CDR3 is TGTGCCAGCAGTCCGGGCCTGGGTGGCTACACCTTC.